The clone carrying this T cell receptor (beta chain) was observed a handful of times. The CDR3 has 15 amino acids. Germline V gene data show CDR1 as LGHNA and CDR2 as YSLEER. V lost 3 bases, J lost 5 bases, and 16 bases lay in between. The data originate from a study of T-cell memory formation after mild COVID-19. Overall study: The study found TCR clusters largely donor specific.

Using its own MiXCR run on the 5' RACE reads, TCRdb lists one record per CDR3 protein. The sample consists of about 340,000 distinct CDR3 sequences, 10% to 15% of them appearing once. The V gene is TRBV4-3, the J gene TRBJ1-2, with D tentatively TRBD1 (6 bases). This clonotype was sampled from a man in his late teens or twenties who had mild COVID-19 (a few samples of this study predate the infection). Cell type and time point are not known. Sequenced: PBMCs or a T cell subset sorted from them (not recorded which). As DNA, the CDR3 is TGCGCCAGCAGCCAGGCCCGGGGGGGCTGGTATGGCTACACCTTC. Encoded protein: CASSQARGGWYGYTF.